This TCR beta chain emerged from a study of patients and donors after allogeneic stem cell transplantation. Trimming pared 8 bases from V and 3 bases from J, leaving 14 bases between. The CDR3 consists of 14 residues. MiXCR was run by TCRdb on the RT-PCR reads, yielding one entry per CDR3 protein. The sample consists of 90,000 to 120,000 distinct CDR3 sequences, approximately 40% of them appearing once. The V and J genes are TRBV12-3 or TRBV12-4 and TRBJ1-3; TRBD1 is a possible D gene (6 bases). Sequenced material: blood, either unsorted or a sorted T cell fraction (not recorded which). This TCR was sampled from a human donor who was either an allogeneic HSCT recipient or a stem cell or donor lymphocyte infusion donor (not recorded which). It is not recorded whose cells these are; they may come from a transplant donor. The CDR3 loop reads CASLPRGHGNTIYF. CDR3 bases: TGTGCCAGCCTCCCCAGGGGTCATGGAAACACCATATATTTT.